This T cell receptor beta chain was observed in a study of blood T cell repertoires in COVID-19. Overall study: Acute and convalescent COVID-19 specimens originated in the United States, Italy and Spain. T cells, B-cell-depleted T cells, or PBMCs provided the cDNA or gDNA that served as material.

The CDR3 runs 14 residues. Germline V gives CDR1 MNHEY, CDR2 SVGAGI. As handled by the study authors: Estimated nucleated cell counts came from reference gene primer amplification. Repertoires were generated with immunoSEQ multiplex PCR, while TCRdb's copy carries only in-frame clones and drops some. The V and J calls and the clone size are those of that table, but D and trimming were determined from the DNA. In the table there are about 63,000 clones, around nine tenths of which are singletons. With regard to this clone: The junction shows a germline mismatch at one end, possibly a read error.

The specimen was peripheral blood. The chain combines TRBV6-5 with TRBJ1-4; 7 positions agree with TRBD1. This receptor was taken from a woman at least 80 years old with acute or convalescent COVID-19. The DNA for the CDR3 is TGTGCCAGCAGTGACTCCGGGACAGATGAAAAACTGTTTTTT. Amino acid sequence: CASSDSGTDEKLFF.